This TCR beta chain stems from a study of neurological immune-mediated disorders. TCRdb re-derived calls from the 5' RACE reads in MiXCR, one entry per CDR3 protein. The table records roughly 28,000 distinct CDR3 sequences, about 3% of them present only once. This clonotype was detected ten times or more. Trimming stripped 4 bases from V and 2 bases from J, with 15 bases between. Per the germline V gene, CDR1 is SGHTS and CDR2 is YDEGEE. The CDR3 runs to 15 residues. The sequence derives from a woman between 25 and 40 years old with multiple sclerosis. The chain joins TRBV5-8 to TRBJ1-1; maybe TRBD1 (5 bases). Sequenced: PBMCs. In nucleotides, the CDR3 is TGTGCCAGCAGCCCCGGGACGGGGATAAACACTGAAGCTTTCTTT. Its protein is CASSPGTGINTEAFF.